This entry is about one TCR beta chain. Profiling relied on immunoSEQ multiplex PCR, and the TCRdb table lists in-frame clones only, not all of them. This sample has about 150,000 clones, with roughly 88% found just once. The sample originates from a study of control samples from healthy donors and cancer patients. Sequencing was done on a sample of blood. This TCR was sampled from a man aged 18 to 35 in good health.

CDR3 nucleotides: TGTGCCAGCAGCTTAGAAATGTCTCCGGACTCCTATGGCTACACCTTC. Encoded protein: CASSLEMSPDSYGYTF. The V gene is TRBV7-9, the J gene TRBJ1-2; the D is unclear. The germline V gene has CDR1 SEHNR and CDR2 FQNEAQ (reference sequence). Trimming pared 1 base from V and 4 bases from J, leaving 16 bases between. The CDR3 is 16 amino acids. The full variable domain, completed using reference TRBV7-9 and TRBJ1-2, is DTGVSQNPRHKITKRGQNVTFRCDPISEHNRLYWYRQTLGQGPEFLTYFQNEAQLEKSRLLSDRFSAERPKGSFSTLEIQRTEQGDSAMYLCASSLEMSPDSYGYTFGSGTRLTVV.